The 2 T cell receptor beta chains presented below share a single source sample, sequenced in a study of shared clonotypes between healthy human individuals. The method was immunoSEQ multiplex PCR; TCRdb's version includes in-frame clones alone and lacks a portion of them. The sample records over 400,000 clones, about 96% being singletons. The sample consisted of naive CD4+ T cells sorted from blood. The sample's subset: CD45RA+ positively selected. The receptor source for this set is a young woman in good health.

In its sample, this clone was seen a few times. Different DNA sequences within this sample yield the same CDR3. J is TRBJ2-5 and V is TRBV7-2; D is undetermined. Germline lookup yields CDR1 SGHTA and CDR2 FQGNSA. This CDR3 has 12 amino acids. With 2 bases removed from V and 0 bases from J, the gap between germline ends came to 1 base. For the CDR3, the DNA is TGTGCCAGCAGCTTATACCAAGAGACCCAGTACTTC. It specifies CASSLYQETQYF.

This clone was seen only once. In nucleotides, the CDR3 is TGCGCCAGCAGCTACTATCCCGGGGAGCTGTTTTTT. It yields the protein CASSYYPGELFF. This chain connects TRBV5-1 to TRBJ2-2; D gene unclear. Trimming left V 3 bases short and J 6 bases short, with 6 bases between. Germline lookup yields CDR1 SGHRS and CDR2 YFSETQ. The CDR3 sequence is 12 residues long.